This T cell receptor beta chain was recorded in a study of blood T cells in healthy people across ages. This clonotype was observed many times. Germline assignment: CDR1 SGDLS and CDR2 YYNGEE. The CDR3 runs 15 residues. V was clipped by 0 bases and J by 4 bases; unmatched bases: 5. Primers used in a second PCR of about 6 to 12 cycles were a sample-barcoded 5' primer and a J-beta primer mix. Each CDR3 protein gets one entry after TCRdb re-called the 5' RACE reads with MiXCR. There are 700,000 or so distinct CDR3 sequences in the sample; approximately 40% occur only once, and 30% lies in the top ten. This sequence joins TRBV9 and TRBJ2-3, with 7 nucleotides matching TRBD2. This clonotype was sampled from an elderly man in good health. The source material was blood. CDR3 region: CASSVAAAGADTQYF. The CDR3 nucleotides are TGTGCCAGCAGCGTAGCGGCGGCGGGGGCAGATACGCAGTATTTT.